Here is one T cell receptor beta chain with its context. Per the germline V gene, CDR1 is MNHEY and CDR2 is SVGAGI. Trimming took 4 bases from V and 4 from J; bases not matched to a gene: 4. This CDR3 comprises 15 residues. The sample is drawn from a study of cytomegalovirus exposure and HLA in healthy donors. Assay used: immunoSEQ multiplex PCR; TCRdb lists only in-frame clones, some missing. The table includes about 190,000 clones, about 82% detected once. The sequencing sample was made of PBMCs. The sequence derives from a young woman in good health and CMV-seronegative. This chain joins TRBV6-5 and TRBJ2-3, with 11 bases fitting TRBD1. CDR3 coding DNA: TGTGCCAGCAGTTTGGGGGGACAGGGGGCAGATACGCAGTATTTT. Amino acids: CASSLGGQGADTQYF.